The 2 T cell receptor beta chains presented below share a single source sample, sequenced in a study of cytomegalovirus exposure and HLA in healthy donors. The study ran its PCR with 60 Vbeta and 13 Jbeta primers. Assay used: immunoSEQ multiplex PCR; TCRdb lists only in-frame clones, some missing. The sample carries more than 150,000 clones, more than 65% recorded once. Sequenced: PBMCs. These receptors came from a girl aged 2 to 10 in good health and CMV-seropositive.

The chain carries TRBV18 and TRBJ1-1, with a weak D call TRBD1 (5 bases). Trimming shortened V by 4 bases and J by 11 bases, and 11 bases separated the two germline ends. Germline V gives CDR1 KGHSH, CDR2 LQKENI. The CDR3 has 11 residues. CDR3 protein: CASSRMGGAFF. The CDR3 bases are TGTGCCAGCTCACGTATGGGGGGGGCTTTCTTT.

The CDR3 loop reads CASSLGPGGSYEQYF. As DNA, the CDR3 is TGCGCCAGCAGCTTAGGTCCGGGAGGGTCCTACGAGCAGTACTTC. V usage is TRBV5-1 and J usage is TRBJ2-7, with 8 bases lining up with TRBD2. Germline CDR1 is SGHRS and CDR2 is YFSETQ. The trim removed 2 bases at V and 1 base at J, leaving 5 bases unmatched. The CDR3 contains 15 residues. The entire variable domain, with the rest obtained from reference TRBV5-1 and TRBJ2-7, is as follows: KAGVTQTPRYLIKTRGQQVTLSCSPISGHRSVSWYQQTPGQGLQFLFEYFSETQRNKGNFPGRFSGRQFSNSRSEMNVSTLELGDSALYLCASSLGPGGSYEQYFGPGTRLTVT.